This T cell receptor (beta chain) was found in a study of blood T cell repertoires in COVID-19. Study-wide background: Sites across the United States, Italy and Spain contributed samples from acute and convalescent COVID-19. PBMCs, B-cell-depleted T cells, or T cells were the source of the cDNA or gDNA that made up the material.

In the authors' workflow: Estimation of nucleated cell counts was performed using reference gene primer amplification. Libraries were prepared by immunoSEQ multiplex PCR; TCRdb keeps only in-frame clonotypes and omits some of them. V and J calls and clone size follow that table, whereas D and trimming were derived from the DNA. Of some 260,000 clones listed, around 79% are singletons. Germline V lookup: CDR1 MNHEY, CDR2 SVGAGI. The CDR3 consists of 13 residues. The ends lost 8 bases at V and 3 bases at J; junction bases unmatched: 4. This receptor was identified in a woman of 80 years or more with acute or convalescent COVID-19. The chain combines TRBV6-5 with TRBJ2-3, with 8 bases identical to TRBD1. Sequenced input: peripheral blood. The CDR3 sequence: CASLQGGTDTQYF. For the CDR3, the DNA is TGTGCCAGCCTACAGGGGGGAACAGATACGCAGTATTTT.